This T cell receptor (beta chain) is from a study of breast tumors, draining lymph nodes, adjacent tissues. Study observations and caveats: Luminal-like breast cancer showed significantly higher tumor–nontumor repertoire similarity than basal-like. The data were judged consistent with most tumor T cells coming from lymph node and expanding in tumor. Compared with lymph nodes, tumors were less diverse; compared with nontumor tissue, more.

This clonotype was observed many times. Its antigen is currently unknown. MiXCR, applied by TCRdb to the multiplex PCR reads, yields one record per CDR3 protein. Of some 170,000 distinct CDR3 sequences in the sample, about 30% are singletons; the top ten hold 3% to 4%. The length of the CDR3 is 14 residues. Germline V gene sequence: CDR1 SGDLS, CDR2 YYNGEE. V was clipped by 3 bases and J by 5 bases; unmatched bases: 7. Breast cancer patients provided tissue from their axillary draining lymph nodes. The sequence came from a female donor with breast cancer. Some clones in this sample may be carry-over from other donors' samples. Input material: axillary lymph node tissue. The rearrangement joins TRBV9 to TRBJ2-5, with 7 bases aligning to TRBD1. CDR3 protein: CASSGRQGMETQYF. The DNA for the CDR3 is TGTGCCAGCAGCGGTCGACAGGGAATGGAGACCCAGTACTTC.